This T cell receptor beta chain emerged from a study of blood T cell repertoires in COVID-19. TCRdb's copy holds only in-frame clones and misses some; the assay was immunoSEQ multiplex PCR. The data show under 250,000 clones, with 80% to 90% seen just once and about 4% held by the top ten. The sample taken for sequencing was PBMCs or T cells enriched from blood (not recorded which). The origin of this receptor is a woman in her twenties or thirties who had been exposed to COVID-19.

For the CDR3, the DNA is TGCGCCAGCAGCCAAGTATATGAAAAACTGTTTTTT. Translating it yields CASSQVYEKLFF. V is TRBV4-1 and J is TRBJ1-4; D unresolved. The CDR3 has 12 amino acids. V dropped 1 base and J dropped 6 bases, with 3 bases sitting between them. Germline loops: CDR1 MGHRA, CDR2 YSYEKL.